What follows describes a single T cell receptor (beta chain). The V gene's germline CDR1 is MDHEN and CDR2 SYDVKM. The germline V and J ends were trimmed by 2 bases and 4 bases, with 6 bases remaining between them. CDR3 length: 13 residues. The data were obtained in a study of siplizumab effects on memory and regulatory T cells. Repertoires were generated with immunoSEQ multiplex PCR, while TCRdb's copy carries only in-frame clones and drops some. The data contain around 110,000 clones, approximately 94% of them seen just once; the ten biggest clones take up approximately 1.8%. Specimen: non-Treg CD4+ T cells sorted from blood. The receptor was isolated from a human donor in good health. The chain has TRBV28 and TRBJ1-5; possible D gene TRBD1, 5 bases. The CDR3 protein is CASSLPGNQPQHF. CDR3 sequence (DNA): TGTGCCAGCAGTTTACCAGGGAATCAGCCCCAGCATTTT.